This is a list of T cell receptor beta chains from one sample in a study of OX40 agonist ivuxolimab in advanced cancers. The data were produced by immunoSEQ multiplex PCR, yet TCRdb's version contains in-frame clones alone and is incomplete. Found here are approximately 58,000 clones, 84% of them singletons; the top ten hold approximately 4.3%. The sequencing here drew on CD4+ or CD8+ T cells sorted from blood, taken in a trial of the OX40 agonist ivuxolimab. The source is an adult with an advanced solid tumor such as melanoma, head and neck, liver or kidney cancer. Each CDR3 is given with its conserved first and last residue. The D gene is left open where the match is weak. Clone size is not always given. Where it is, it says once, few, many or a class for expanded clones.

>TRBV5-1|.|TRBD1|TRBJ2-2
TGCGCCAGCAGCCTACGGAGGGGACAGGGGGCTTGGATAGACACCGGGGAGCTGTTTTTT
CASSLRRGQGAWIDTGELFF
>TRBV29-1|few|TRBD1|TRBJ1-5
TGCAGCGTCGCCGACAGGGGAGTCGATCAGCCCCAGCATTTT
CSVADRGVDQPQHF
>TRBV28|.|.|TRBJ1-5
TGTGCCAGCAGGTTGGGGGCGACAGGTTTGGGTCAGCCCCAGCATTTT
CASRLGATGLGQPQHF
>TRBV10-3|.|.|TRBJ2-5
TGTGCCATCAGTGAGTCGACGGGCCAAGAGACCCAGTACTTC
CAISESTGQETQYF
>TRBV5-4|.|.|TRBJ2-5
TGTGCCAGCAGCAAGGACCAGAGACAGACCCAGTACTTC
CASSKDQRQTQYF
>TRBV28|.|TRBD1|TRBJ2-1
TGTGCCAGCCGGTACAGGGGGCCTGGTGAGCAGTTCTTC
CASRYRGPGEQFF
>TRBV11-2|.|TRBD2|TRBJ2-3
TGTGCCAGCAGCTTAGTGGGCCTAGCGGGAGGGCAAGATACGCAGTATTTT
CASSLVGLAGGQDTQYF
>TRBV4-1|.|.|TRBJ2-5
TGCGCCAGCAGCCAAGCTCGGGTGCCGGGACAATATTACCAAGAGACCCAGTACTTC
CASSQARVPGQYYQETQYF
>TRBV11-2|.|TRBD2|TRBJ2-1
TGTGCCAGCAGCTTAGATTGGGCGGGGGGCGGCAATGAGCAGTTCTTC
CASSLDWAGGGNEQFF
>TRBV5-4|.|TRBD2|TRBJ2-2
TGTGCCAGCAGCTCCGGGGGGGTTACGTCCGGGGAGCTGTTTTTT
CASSSGGVTSGELFF
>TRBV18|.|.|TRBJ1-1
TGTGCCAGCTCACATGGGGATCTCCCTGAAGCTTTCTTT
CASSHGDLPEAFF
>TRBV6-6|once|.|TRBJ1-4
TGTGCCAGCAGTAGCCGGACAGCCTCAACTAATGAAAAACTGTTTTTT
CASSSRTASTNEKLFF
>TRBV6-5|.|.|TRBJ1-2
TGTGCCAGCAGTTACGATCGGGCTGGAGCTAACTATGGCTACACCTTC
CASSYDRAGANYGYTF
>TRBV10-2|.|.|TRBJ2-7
TGCGCCAGCAGTGGAAAGACCTACGAGCAGTACTTC
CASSGKTYEQYF
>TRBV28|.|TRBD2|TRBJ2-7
TGTGCCAGCAGTTTTATATATGGAATGGCGGGAGGTTTATCCTACGAGCAGTACTTC
CASSFIYGMAGGLSYEQYF
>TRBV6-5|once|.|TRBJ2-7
TGTGCCAGCGGGCCAGCCGGCTATACCTACGAGCAGTACTTC
CASGPAGYTYEQYF
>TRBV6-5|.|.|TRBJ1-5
TGTGCCAGCAGTTACTCTATGTCAACTAATCAGCCCCAGCATTTT
CASSYSMSTNQPQHF
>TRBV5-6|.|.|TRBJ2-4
TGTGCCAGCAGCCTATGGGACCGCAGAAACATTCAGTACTTC
CASSLWDRRNIQYF
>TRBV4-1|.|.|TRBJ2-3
TGCGCCAGCAGCCAAGTCGCTGAGTCAGATACGCAGTATTTT
CASSQVAESDTQYF
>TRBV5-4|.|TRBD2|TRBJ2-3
TGTGCCAGCAGCTTGGGGACTAGCGGGGGGAGAGATACGCAGTATTTT
CASSLGTSGGRDTQYF
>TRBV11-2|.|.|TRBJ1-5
TGTGCCAGCAGCTTAGATGGTCAAGGCAATCAGCCCCAGCATTTT
CASSLDGQGNQPQHF
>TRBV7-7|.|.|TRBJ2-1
TGTGCTAGCAGCTTAACCGACACAGGGGGTCAGCGGGAGTTCTACAATGAGCAGTTCTTC
CASSLTDTGGQREFYNEQFF
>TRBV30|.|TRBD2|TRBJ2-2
TGTGCCTGGAGTAGGCTAGCGGTCTCCGGGGAGCTGTTTTTT
CAWSRLAVSGELFF
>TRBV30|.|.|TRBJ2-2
TGTGCCTGGAGTGTATATTCATCGGCCGGGGAGCTGTTTTTT
CAWSVYSSAGELFF
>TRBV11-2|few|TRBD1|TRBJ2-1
TGTGCCAGCAGCGCAACCGGGACAGGGGAAAATGAGCAGTTCTTC
CASSATGTGENEQFF
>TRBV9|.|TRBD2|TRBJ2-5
TGTGCCAGCAGCACAACTAGCGGGGGGGCCGTGGAGACCCAGTACTTC
CASSTTSGGAVETQYF
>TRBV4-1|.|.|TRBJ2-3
TGCGCCAGCAGCCAAGTAAATCTCATAGACACAGATACGCAGTATTTT
CASSQVNLIDTDTQYF
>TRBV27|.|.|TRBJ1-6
TGTGCCAGCAGCCCCGGGACACCATATAATTCACCCCTCCACTTT
CASSPGTPYNSPLHF
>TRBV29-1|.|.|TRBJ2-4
TGCAGCGTTATAAACAGCTCCATAGCCAAAAACATTCAGTACTTC
CSVINSSIAKNIQYF
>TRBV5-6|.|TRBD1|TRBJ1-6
TGTGCCATCTTAGGGGGCTATTCACCCCTCCACTTT
CAILGGYSPLHF
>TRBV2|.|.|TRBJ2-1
TGTGCCAGCCTACCGGACACCAACAATGAGCAGTTCTTC
CASLPDTNNEQFF
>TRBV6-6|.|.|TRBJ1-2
TGTGCCAGCGTAGGGCAGGACCGAAACTATGGCTACACCTTC
CASVGQDRNYGYTF
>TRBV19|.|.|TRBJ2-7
TGTGCCAGTAGTAAAGGGGGTTTCACCTACGAGCAGTACTTC
CASSKGGFTYEQYF
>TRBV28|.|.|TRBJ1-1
TGTGCCAGCAGTCAGGCTATGTCAGCGAACACTGAAGCTTTCTTT
CASSQAMSANTEAFF
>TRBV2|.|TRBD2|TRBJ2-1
TGTGCCAGCAGTGATGGACTAGGCGATGAGCAGTTCTTC
CASSDGLGDEQFF
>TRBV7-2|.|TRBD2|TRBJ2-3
TGTGCCAGCAGCCCACGAGCGGGGCTCACAGATACGCAGTATTTT
CASSPRAGLTDTQYF
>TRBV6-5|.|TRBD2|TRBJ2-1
TGTGCCAGCAGTTACCAACTAGCGGGCCACAATGAGCAGTTCTTC
CASSYQLAGHNEQFF
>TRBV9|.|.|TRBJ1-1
TGTGCCAGCAGCGTCGGGGATGGGCGAAACACTGAAGCTTTCTTT
CASSVGDGRNTEAFF
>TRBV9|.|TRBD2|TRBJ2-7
TGTGCCAGCAGCGTCGGGACTAGCGGAAATTACGAGCAGTACTTC
CASSVGTSGNYEQYF
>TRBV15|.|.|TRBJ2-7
TGTGCCACCAGCAGAGAGTATAGCGGACCCTACGAGCAGTACTTC
CATSREYSGPYEQYF
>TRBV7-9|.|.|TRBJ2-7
TGTGCCAGCAGCTCAAGCAGGGTCACCTACGAGCAGTACTTC
CASSSSRVTYEQYF
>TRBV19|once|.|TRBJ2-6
TGTGCCAGTAATAACCTACAGGGTCCCCGGACTGGGGCCAACGTCCTGACTTTC
CASNNLQGPRTGANVLTF
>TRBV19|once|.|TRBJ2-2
TGTGCCAGTAGTATAGATGAGAGGGCCATACGCACCGGGGAGCTGTTTTTT
CASSIDERAIRTGELFF
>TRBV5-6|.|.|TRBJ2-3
TGTGCCAGCAGCGAAACAAGAGGAAGCACAGATACGCAGTATTTT
CASSETRGSTDTQYF
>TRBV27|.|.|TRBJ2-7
TGTGCCAGCGGAAACCTCCTGCAGCAGTACTTC
CASGNLLQQYF
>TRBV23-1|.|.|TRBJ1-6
TGCGCCAGCAGCAGCGCAGGACACGAGCGGTCAGGGTCCTATAATTCACCCCTCCACTTT
CASSSAGHERSGSYNSPLHF